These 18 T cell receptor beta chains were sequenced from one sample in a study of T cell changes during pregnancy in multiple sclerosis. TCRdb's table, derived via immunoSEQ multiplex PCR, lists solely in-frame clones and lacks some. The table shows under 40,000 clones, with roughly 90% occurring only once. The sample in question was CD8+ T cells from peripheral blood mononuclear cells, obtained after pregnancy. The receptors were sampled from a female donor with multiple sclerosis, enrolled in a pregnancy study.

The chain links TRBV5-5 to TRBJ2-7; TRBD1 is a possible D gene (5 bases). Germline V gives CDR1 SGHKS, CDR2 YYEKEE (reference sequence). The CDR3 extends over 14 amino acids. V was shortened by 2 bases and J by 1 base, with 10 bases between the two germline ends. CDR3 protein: CASSFGRGSYEQYF. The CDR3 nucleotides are TGTGCCAGCAGCTTCGGTAGGGGTTCCTACGAGCAGTACTTC. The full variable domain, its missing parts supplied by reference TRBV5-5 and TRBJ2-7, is DAGVTQSPTHLIKTRGQQVTLRCSPISGHKSVSWYQQVLGQGPQFIFQYYEKEERGRGNFPDRFSARQFPNYSSELNVNALLLGDSALYLCASSFGRGSYEQYFGPGTRLTVT.

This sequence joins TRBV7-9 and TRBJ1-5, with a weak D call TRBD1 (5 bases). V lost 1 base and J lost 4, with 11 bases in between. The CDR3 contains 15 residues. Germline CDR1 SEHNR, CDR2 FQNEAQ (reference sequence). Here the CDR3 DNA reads TGTGCCAGCAGCTTAGGTGATGGGGGGAATCAGCCCCAGCATTTT. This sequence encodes CASSLGDGGNQPQHF.

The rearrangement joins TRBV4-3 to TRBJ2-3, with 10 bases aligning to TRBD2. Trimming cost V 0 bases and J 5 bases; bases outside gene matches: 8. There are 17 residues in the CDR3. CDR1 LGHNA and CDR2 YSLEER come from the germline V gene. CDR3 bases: TGCGCCAGCAGCCAAGAGAGCGGAGCGGGGGGGAGAGATACGCAGTATTTT. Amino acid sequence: CASSQESGAGGRDTQYF.

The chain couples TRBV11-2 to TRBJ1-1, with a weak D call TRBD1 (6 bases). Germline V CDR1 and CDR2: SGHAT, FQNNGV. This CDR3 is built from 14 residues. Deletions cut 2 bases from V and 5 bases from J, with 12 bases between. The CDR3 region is CASSLRGGRTEAFF. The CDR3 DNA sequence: TGTGCCAGCAGCTTACGTGGGGGCAGGACTGAAGCTTTCTTT.

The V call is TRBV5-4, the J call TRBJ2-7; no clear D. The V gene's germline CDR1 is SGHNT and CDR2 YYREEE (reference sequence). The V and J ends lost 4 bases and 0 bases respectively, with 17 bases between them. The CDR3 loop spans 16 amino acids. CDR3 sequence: CASSPPNGSSSYEQYF. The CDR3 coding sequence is TGTGCCAGCAGCCCGCCCAACGGTTCAAGCTCCTACGAGCAGTACTTC.

In nucleotides, the CDR3 is TGTGCCAGCAGCTCCGGGGCCGGGGAGCTGTTTTTT. Protein product: CASSSGAGELFF. This sequence joins TRBV7-7 and TRBJ2-2, with D possibly being TRBD2 (5 bases). The CDR3 covers 12 residues. Germline-derived CDR1 and CDR2 are SSHAT and FNYEAQ (reference sequence). Trimming cost V 4 bases and J 6 bases, with 6 bases left between them.

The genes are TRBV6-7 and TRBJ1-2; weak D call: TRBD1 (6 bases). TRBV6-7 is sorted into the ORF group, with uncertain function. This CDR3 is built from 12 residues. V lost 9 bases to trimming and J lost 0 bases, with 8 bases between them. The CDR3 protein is CARGAANYGYTF. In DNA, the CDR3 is TGTGCCAGGGGGGCTGCTAACTATGGCTACACCTTC.

The CDR3 DNA follows: TGTGCCAGCTCCGACGACACCTACCAGAAAATGAACACTGAAGCTTTCTTT. It translates to CASSDDTYQKMNTEAFF. The chain couples TRBV7-6 to TRBJ1-1, with no clear D. Germline CDR1 reads SGHVS; CDR2 reads FNYEAQ. There are 17 residues in the CDR3. V was shortened by 8 bases and J by 0 bases, with 22 bases between the two germline ends.

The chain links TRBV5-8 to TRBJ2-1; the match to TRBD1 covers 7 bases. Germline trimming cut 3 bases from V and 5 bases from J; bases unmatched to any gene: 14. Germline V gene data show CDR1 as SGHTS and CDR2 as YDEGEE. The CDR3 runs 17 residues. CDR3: CASSSQPAIGTDNEQFF. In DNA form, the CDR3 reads TGTGCCAGCAGCTCGCAACCTGCTATCGGGACAGACAATGAGCAGTTCTTC.

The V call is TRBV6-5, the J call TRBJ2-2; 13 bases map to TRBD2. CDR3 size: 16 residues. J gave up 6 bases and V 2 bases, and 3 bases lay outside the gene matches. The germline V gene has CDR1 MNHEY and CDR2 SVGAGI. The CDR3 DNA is TGTGCCAGCAGTTACCGGACTAGCGGGGGTGCCGGGGAGCTGTTTTTT. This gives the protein CASSYRTSGGAGELFF.

The CDR3 loop is CASSQSGTGSYEQYF. Written as DNA, the CDR3 is TGTGCCAGCAGCCAATCCGGGACAGGGTCCTACGAGCAGTACTTC. V and J are TRBV4-2 and TRBJ2-7; TRBD1 matches at 9 bases. This CDR3 region has 15 residues. The V segment lost 2 bases and the J segment 1 base; nucleotides outside the gene matches: 3. From germline, CDR1 is LGHNA and CDR2 YNFKEQ.

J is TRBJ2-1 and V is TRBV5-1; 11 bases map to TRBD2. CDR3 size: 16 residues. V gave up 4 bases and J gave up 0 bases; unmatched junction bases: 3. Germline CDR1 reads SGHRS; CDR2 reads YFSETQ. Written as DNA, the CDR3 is TGCGCCAGCAGCCTAGCGGGGGGACGCTCCTACAATGAGCAGTTCTTC. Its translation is CASSLAGGRSYNEQFF.

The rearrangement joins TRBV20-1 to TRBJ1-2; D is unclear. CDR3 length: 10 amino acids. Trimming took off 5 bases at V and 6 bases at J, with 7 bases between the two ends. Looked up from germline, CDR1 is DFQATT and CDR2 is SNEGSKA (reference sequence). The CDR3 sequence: CSALPDGYTF. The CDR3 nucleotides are TGCAGTGCTCTTCCGGATGGCTACACCTTC.

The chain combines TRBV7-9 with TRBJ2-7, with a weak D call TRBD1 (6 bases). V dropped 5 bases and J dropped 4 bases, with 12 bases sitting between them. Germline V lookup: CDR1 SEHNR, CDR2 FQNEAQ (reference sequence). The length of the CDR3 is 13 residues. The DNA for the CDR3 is TGTGCCAGCAGCCCCGGACAGTCTTACGAGCAGTACTTC. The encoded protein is CASSPGQSYEQYF.

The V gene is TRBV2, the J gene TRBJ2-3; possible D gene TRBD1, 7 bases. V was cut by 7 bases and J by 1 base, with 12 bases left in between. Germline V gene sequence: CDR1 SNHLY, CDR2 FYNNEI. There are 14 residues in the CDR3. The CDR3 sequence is CASTGGTGTDTQYF. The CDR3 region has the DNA TGTGCCAGCACCGGCGGGACAGGCACAGATACGCAGTATTTT.

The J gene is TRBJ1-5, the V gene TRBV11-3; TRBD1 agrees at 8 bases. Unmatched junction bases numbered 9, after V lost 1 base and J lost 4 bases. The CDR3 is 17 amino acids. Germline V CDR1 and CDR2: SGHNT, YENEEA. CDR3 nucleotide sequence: TGTGCCAGCAGCTTAGGTACCGGGACAGGTGATAATCAGCCCCAGCATTTT. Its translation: CASSLGTGTGDNQPQHF. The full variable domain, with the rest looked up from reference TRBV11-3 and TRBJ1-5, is EAGVVQSPRYKIIEKKQPVAFWCNPISGHNTLYWYLQNLGQGPELLIRYENEEAVDDSQLPKDRFSAERLKGVDSTLKIQPAELGDSAVYLCASSLGTGTGDNQPQHFGDGTRLSIL.

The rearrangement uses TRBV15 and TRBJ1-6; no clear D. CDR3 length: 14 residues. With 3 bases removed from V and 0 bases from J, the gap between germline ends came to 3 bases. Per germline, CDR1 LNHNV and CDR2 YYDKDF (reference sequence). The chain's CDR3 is CATSRSSYNSPLHF. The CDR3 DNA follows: TGTGCCACCAGCAGGAGCTCCTATAATTCACCCCTCCACTTT.

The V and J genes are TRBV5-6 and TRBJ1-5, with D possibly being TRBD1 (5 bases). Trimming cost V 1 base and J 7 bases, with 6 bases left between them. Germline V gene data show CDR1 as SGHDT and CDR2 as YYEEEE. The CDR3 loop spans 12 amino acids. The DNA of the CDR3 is TGTGCCAGCAGCTTGCGGGGGCAGCCCCAGCATTTT. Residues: CASSLRGQPQHF.